Listed here are 19 T cell receptor beta chains from one sample, sequenced in a study of blood T cell repertoires in COVID-19. Method: immunoSEQ multiplex PCR; TCRdb's copy keeps in-frame clones and lacks some. The repertoire has some 170,000 clones, approximately 75% of them found once; the top ten carry about a tenth. Specimen: peripheral blood. These receptors were collected from a human donor in a cohort sampled during active COVID-19.

V and J are TRBV28 and TRBJ1-5; 8 nucleotides match TRBD1. V lost 11 bases to trimming and J lost 7 bases; unmatched junction nucleotides: 13. This CDR3 comprises 14 residues. Germline loops: CDR1 MDHEN, CDR2 SYDVKM. The CDR3 coding sequence is TGTGCCGTCCGGACAGGGATGGGGGGCCAGCCCCAGCATTTT. Translation: CAVRTGMGGQPQHF.

The chain combines TRBV27 with TRBJ1-1; 9 nucleotides agree with TRBD1. Trimming removed 3 bases from V and 5 bases from J; junction bases left unmatched: 7. The CDR3 sequence is 15 residues long. CDR1 is MNHEY and CDR2 is SMNVEV in the germline V gene (reference sequence). The CDR3 spells CASSLGQGRMTEAFF. The CDR3 region has the DNA TGTGCCAGCAGTTTGGGACAGGGTCGAATGACTGAAGCTTTCTTT.

Written as DNA, the CDR3 is TGTGCCAGCAGTCCCAGGACAGGGGGTATCGGGGAGCTGTTTTTT. Its protein is CASSPRTGGIGELFF. The chain uses TRBV27 and TRBJ2-2, with 10 bases aligning to TRBD1. This CDR3 has 15 amino acids. V lost 5 bases to trimming and J lost 7 bases; unmatched junction nucleotides: 7. Germline CDR1 is MNHEY and CDR2 is SMNVEV (reference sequence).

This sequence joins TRBV4-1 and TRBJ2-3, with D perhaps matching TRBD2 (5 bases). The CDR3 runs 15 residues. V gave up 1 base and J gave up 0 bases, with 8 bases separating them. Germline V gives CDR1 MGHRA, CDR2 YSYEKL. CDR3 coding DNA: TGCGCCAGCAGCCAAGGGACTCAAAGCACAGATACGCAGTATTTT. Translating it yields CASSQGTQSTDTQYF.

This chain connects TRBV7-2 to TRBJ1-2; 8 bases are shared with TRBD1. CDR1 and CDR2 from the germline V gene are SGHTA and FQGNSA. There are 14 residues in the CDR3. The ends lost 5 bases at V and 4 bases at J; junction bases unmatched: 6. The CDR3 protein is CASSETGAFYGYTF. CDR3 coding DNA: TGTGCCAGCAGCGAGACAGGGGCGTTCTATGGCTACACCTTC.

V and J are TRBV6-6 and TRBJ1-1; the D is unclear. Deletions cut 11 bases from V and 1 base from J, with 5 bases between. Germline V gene lookup returns CDR1 MNHNY and CDR2 SVGAGI (reference sequence). This CDR3 comprises 10 residues. CDR3 amino acids: CASGNTEAFF. The CDR3 nucleotides are TGTGCCTCGGGGAACACTGAAGCTTTCTTT.

CDR3 sequence: CSAATSGGAGETQYF. CDR3 coding DNA: TGCAGCGCCGCGACTAGCGGGGGGGCCGGGGAGACCCAGTACTTC. V is TRBV29-1 and J is TRBJ2-5; TRBD2 aligns across 14 bases. Trimming cost V 7 bases and J 5 bases; bases outside gene matches: 9. The CDR3 is 15 residues long. Germline lookup yields CDR1 SQVTM and CDR2 ANQGSEA.

This sequence joins TRBV4-3 and TRBJ2-1, with 7 bases fitting TRBD2. This CDR3 comprises 15 residues. Losses at the gene ends were 1 base for V and 5 bases for J; bases not matched to a gene: 5. In germline, CDR1 is LGHNA, CDR2 YSLEER. The CDR3 bases are TGCGCCAGCAGCCAAGGGAGCGGGAACCACAATGAGCAGTTCTTC. Translation gives CASSQGSGNHNEQFF.

This clone was observed once. The rearrangement uses TRBV7-8 and TRBJ2-3; 10 nucleotides align to TRBD2. The CDR3 consists of 17 residues. Germline V gene sequence: CDR1 SGHVS, CDR2 FQNEAQ. Trimming took 5 bases from V and 0 from J; bases not matched to a gene: 8. The CDR3 nucleotides read TGTGCCAGCAGCGCAGGGACTAGCGTGTCTAGCACAGATACGCAGTATTTT. This sequence encodes CASSAGTSVSSTDTQYF.

The chain recombines TRBV5-1 with TRBJ1-3; D unresolved. The CDR3 totals 14 residues. CDR1 SGHRS and CDR2 YFSETQ come from the germline V gene. V lost 0 bases, J lost 2 bases, and 6 bases lay in between. DNA for the CDR3: TGCGCCAGCAGCTTGGACAGTGCTGGAAACACCATATATTTT. Translated: CASSLDSAGNTIYF.

The J gene is TRBJ1-1, the V gene TRBV6-5; 8 nucleotides match TRBD1. Per the germline V gene, CDR1 is MNHEY and CDR2 is SVGAGI. The CDR3 contains 14 residues. The J segment lost 5 bases and the V segment lost 6 bases, leaving 8 bases of the junction unmatched. Here the CDR3 reads CASSRDRLGTEAFF. The CDR3 DNA sequence: TGTGCCAGCAGCCGGGACAGGTTGGGGACTGAAGCTTTCTTT.

The chain combines TRBV11-3 with TRBJ2-1; 7 bases agree with TRBD2. The CDR3 sequence is 16 residues long. V shed 1 base and J 8 bases; nucleotides not matched to a gene: 11. Germline V gene sequence: CDR1 SGHNT, CDR2 YENEEA. The CDR3 DNA reads as TGTGCCAGCAGCTTAGGTATCGAACGGGAGGCGGATGAGCAGTTCTTC. It specifies CASSLGIEREADEQFF.

The chain is built from TRBV27 and TRBJ2-5; the match to TRBD2 covers 10 bases. There are 14 residues in the CDR3. V dropped 7 bases and J dropped 3; count of bases not matched to a gene: 5. Germline loops: CDR1 MNHEY, CDR2 SMNVEV (reference sequence). CDR3 nucleotides: TGTGCCAGCAAGCGGGAGGGATTAGAAGAGACCCAGTACTTC. Protein product: CASKREGLEETQYF.

The chain uses TRBV28 and TRBJ2-7; a weak D match, TRBD2 (5 bases). V was clipped by 2 bases and J by 4 bases, with 6 bases between them. The CDR3 has 12 amino acids. The germline CDR1 and CDR2 sequences are MDHEN and SYDVKM. CDR3 DNA sequence: TGTGCCAGCAGTTTAACGGGGTACGAGCAGTACTTC. It encodes CASSLTGYEQYF.

The rearrangement links TRBV30 to TRBJ1-3, with 9 bases identical to TRBD1. J lost 9 bases, V lost 2 bases, and 5 bases had no gene match. CDR1 is GTSNPN and CDR2 is SVGIG in the germline V gene (reference sequence). This CDR3 comprises 13 residues. This CDR3 is CAWSKGQGATIYF. CDR3 in DNA: TGTGCCTGGAGTAAGGGACAGGGAGCCACCATATATTTT.

This sequence joins TRBV9 and TRBJ1-5; D is perhaps TRBD1 (5 bases). The CDR3 is 14 amino acids. V lost 2 bases and J lost 6, with 12 bases in between. CDR1 and CDR2 from the germline V gene are SGDLS and YYNGEE. The CDR3 nucleotides are TGTGCCAGCAGCGTTAAGGGGCAACGTCAGCCCCAGCATTTT. Residues: CASSVKGQRQPQHF.

The rearrangement joins TRBV5-4 to TRBJ2-3; a weak D match, TRBD2 (5 bases). The V end was cut by 2 bases, the J end by 11 bases, with 18 bases between. Germline lookup yields CDR1 SGHNT and CDR2 YYREEE (reference sequence). The CDR3 spans 14 residues. The CDR3 bases are TGTGCCAGCAGCTTCCCCGATCGCGATGGAGGGCAGTATTTT. Translating gives CASSFPDRDGGQYF.

This chain uses TRBV25-1 with TRBJ1-2; D is uncertain. V was pared by 3 bases and J by 8 bases, with 10 bases between. CDR1 and CDR2 (germline): MGHDK, SYGVNS. The CDR3 length is 12 residues. CDR3 loop: CASSDRERGYTF. The CDR3 DNA reads as TGTGCCAGCAGTGACCGAGAGCGAGGCTACACCTTC.

The V call is TRBV6-5, the J call TRBJ1-3; D is ambiguous. Trimming left V 7 bases short and J 1 base short, with 5 bases between. The CDR3 loop spans 12 amino acids. Germline CDR1 is MNHEY and CDR2 is SVGAGI. The CDR3 bases are TGTGCCAGCACGAGGTCTGGAAACACCATATATTTT. Amino acids: CASTRSGNTIYF.